This T cell receptor beta chain appears in the sequencing data of a study of T-cell memory formation after mild COVID-19. About the research overall: Across donors, TCR clusters were largely donor specific. The study's findings and limits: Contracting CD4+ clones sat mainly in CM and EM; CD8+ in EMRA.

UMIs and sample barcodes were carried by the TCR alpha and TCR beta cDNA libraries that 5'RACE produced using constant-segment primers. Each CDR3 protein gets one entry after TCRdb re-called the 5' RACE reads with MiXCR. The sample lists 120,000 or so distinct CDR3 sequences, about 6% occurring once. On this clonotype itself: Its target is not known.

The V gene lost 6 bases and the J gene lost 3 bases, with 6 bases spanning the gap. CDR3 length equals 11 residues. The germline V gene has CDR1 LGHNT and CDR2 FRNRAP. The sequence was obtained from an adult woman who had mild COVID-19 (a few samples of this study predate the infection). Cell type and time point are not known. The V gene is TRBV12-5, the J gene TRBJ2-7, with unresolved D. Sequenced sample: PBMCs or a T cell subset sorted from them (not recorded which). CDR3 DNA sequence: TGTGCTAGTGGCCGGAACTACGAGCAGTACTTC. This gives the protein CASGRNYEQYF.